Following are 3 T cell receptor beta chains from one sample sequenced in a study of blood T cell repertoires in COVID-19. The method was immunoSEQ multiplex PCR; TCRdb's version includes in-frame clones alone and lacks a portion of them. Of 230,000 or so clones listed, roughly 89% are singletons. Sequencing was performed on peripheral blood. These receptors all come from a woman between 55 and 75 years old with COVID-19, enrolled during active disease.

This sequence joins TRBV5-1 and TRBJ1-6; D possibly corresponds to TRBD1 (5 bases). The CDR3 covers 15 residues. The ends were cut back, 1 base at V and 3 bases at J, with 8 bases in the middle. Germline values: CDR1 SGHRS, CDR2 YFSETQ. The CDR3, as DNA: TGCGCCAGCAGCTTGAAAGGGGACTATAATTCACCCCTCCACTTT. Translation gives CASSLKGDYNSPLHF.

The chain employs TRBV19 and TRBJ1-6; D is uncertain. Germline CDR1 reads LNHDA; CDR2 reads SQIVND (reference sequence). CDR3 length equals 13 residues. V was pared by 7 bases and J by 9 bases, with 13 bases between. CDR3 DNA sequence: TGTGCCAGTAATGCCCGGGTCTCTTCACCCCTCCACTTT. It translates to CASNARVSSPLHF.

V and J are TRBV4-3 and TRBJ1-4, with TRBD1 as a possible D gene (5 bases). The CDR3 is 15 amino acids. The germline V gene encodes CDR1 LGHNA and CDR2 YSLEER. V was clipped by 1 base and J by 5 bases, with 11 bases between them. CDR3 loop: CASSQGTAGNEKLFF. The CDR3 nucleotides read TGCGCCAGCAGCCAAGGCACCGCAGGGAATGAAAAACTGTTTTTT.